This TCR beta chain was found in a study of cytomegalovirus exposure and HLA in healthy donors. The CDR3 runs to 15 residues. Between the trimmed V and J ends, which lost 5 bases and 8 bases, there was a span of 16 bases. The V gene's germline CDR1 is MDHEN and CDR2 SYDVKM. Primers included in the PCR were 60 Vbeta and 13 Jbeta primers. The method was immunoSEQ multiplex PCR; TCRdb's version includes in-frame clones alone and lacks a portion of them. The table has 120,000 or so clones, more than 65% seen once; the top ten hold around 5.5%. The sequencing sample was made of PBMCs. The genes are TRBV28 and TRBJ1-6; D possibly corresponds to TRBD1 (6 bases). The clonotype originates from a man in his late teens or twenties in good health and CMV-seropositive. DNA of the CDR3: TGTGCCAGCAGTCCACCCCAGGGGAACGATTCACCCCTCCACTTT. It codes for CASSPPQGNDSPLHF.